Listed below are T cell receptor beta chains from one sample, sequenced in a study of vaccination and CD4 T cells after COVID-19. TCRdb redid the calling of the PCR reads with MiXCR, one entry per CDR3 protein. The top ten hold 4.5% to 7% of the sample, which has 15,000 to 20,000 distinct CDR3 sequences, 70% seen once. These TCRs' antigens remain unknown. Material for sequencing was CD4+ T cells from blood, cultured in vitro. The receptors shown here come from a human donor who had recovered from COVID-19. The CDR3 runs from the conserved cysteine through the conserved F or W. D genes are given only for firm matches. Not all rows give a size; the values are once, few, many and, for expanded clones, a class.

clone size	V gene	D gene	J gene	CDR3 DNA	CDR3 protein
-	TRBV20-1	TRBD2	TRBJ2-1	TGCAGTCCCTCCGAGACTAGCGGAAGCAATGAGCAGTTCTTC	CSPSETSGSNEQFF
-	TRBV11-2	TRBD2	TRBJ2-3	TGTGCCAGCAGGGGACTAGCGGGACTCACAGATACGCAGTATTTT	CASRGLAGLTDTQYF
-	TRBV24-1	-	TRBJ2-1	TGTGCCACCAGTGCGGGAGTCCGCTACAATGAGCAGTTCTTC	CATSAGVRYNEQFF
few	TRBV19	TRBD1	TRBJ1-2	TGTGCCACTAACCCCGGGACAGGGATCTATGGCTACACCTTC	CATNPGTGIYGYTF
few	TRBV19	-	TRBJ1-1	TGTGCCAGTTTCAAGAGGGAAGGGAACACTGAAGCTTTCTTT	CASFKREGNTEAFF
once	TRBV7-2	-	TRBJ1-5	TGTGCCAGCAGCTTAACGCAGGGAAATCAGCCCCAGCATTTT	CASSLTQGNQPQHF
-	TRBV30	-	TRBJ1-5	TGTGCCTGGAGTCGCGATAGCAATCAGCCCCAGCATTTT	CAWSRDSNQPQHF
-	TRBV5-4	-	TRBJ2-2	TGTGCCAGCAGCTCTGATTACGGGGGCACCGGGGAGCTGTTTTTT	CASSSDYGGTGELFF
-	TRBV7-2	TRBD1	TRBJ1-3	TGTGCCAGCAGCTTCGGACAGGCCAGCTCTGGAAACACCATATATTTT	CASSFGQASSGNTIYF
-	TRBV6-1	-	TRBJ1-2	TGTGCCAGCAGTGAAGCGGGTAGTTCCCTTAACTATGGCTACACCTTC	CASSEAGSSLNYGYTF
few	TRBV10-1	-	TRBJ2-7	TGCGCCAGCAGTGAGGCCTTGGACGAGCAGTACTTC	CASSEALDEQYF
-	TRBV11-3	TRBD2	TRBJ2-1	TGTGCCAGCAGCTTAGAGGCGGGAGGGCCGGGTGAGCAGTTCTTC	CASSLEAGGPGEQFF
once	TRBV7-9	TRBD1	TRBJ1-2	TGTGCCAGCAGCTCCACAGGGGGCGCCGATGGCTACACCTTC	CASSSTGGADGYTF
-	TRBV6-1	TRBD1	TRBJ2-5	TGTGCCAGCAGAACTGGGACAGGGGGCGGGGAGACCCAGTACTTC	CASRTGTGGGETQYF
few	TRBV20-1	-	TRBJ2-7	TGCAGTCCAATATTTTACTACGAGCAGTACTTC	CSPIFYYEQYF
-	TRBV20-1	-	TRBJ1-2	TGCAGTGCTAGAGATCCGGGAGGTATAGGCTACACCTTC	CSARDPGGIGYTF
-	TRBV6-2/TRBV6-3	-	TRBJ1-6	TGTGCCAGCAGCGACAGGTCCAATTCACCCCTCCACTTT	CASSDRSNSPLHF
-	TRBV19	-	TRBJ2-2	TGTGCCAGTAGTATAGCCGGGGAGTTCACCGGGGAGCTGTTTTTT	CASSIAGEFTGELFF
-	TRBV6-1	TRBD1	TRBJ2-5	TGTGCCAGCATCCCTACCGGGACAGGGATGGAGACCCAGTACTTC	CASIPTGTGMETQYF
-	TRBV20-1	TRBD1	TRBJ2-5	TGCAGTGCCAAGGACAGGGGGCCCGAGACCCAGTACTTC	CSAKDRGPETQYF
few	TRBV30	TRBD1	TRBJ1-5	TGTGCCTGGAGTCAGACAGGGGGACAGCCCCAGCATTTT	CAWSQTGGQPQHF
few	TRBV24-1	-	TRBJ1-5	TGTGCCACCAGATCTTCAGGGGCCGGGGGGTATCAGCCCCAGCATTTT	CATRSSGAGGYQPQHF
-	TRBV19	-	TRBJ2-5	TGTGCCAGTAGGGGGCTTGGGGGGTCGACGGAGACCCAGTACTTC	CASRGLGGSTETQYF
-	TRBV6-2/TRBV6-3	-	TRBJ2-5	TGTGCCAGCAGTTACTCTAGAGAGAGTGGGAGCAAGGAGACCCAGTACTTC	CASSYSRESGSKETQYF